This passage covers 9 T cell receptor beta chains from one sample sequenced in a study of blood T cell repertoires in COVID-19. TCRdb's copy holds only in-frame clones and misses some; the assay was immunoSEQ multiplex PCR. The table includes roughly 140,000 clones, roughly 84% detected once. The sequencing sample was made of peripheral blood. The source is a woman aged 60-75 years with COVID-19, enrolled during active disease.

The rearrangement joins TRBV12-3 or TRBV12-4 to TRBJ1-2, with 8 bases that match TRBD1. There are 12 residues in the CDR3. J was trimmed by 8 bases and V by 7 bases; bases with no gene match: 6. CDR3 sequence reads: CASTRTGRGYTF. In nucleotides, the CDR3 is TGTGCCAGCACCAGGACAGGGAGGGGCTACACCTTC.

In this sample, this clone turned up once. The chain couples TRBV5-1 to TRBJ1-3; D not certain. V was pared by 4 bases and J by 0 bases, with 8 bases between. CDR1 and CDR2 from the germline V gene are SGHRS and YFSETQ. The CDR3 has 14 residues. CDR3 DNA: TGCGCCAGCAGCCCACAGTACTCTGGAAACACCATATATTTT. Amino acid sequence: CASSPQYSGNTIYF.

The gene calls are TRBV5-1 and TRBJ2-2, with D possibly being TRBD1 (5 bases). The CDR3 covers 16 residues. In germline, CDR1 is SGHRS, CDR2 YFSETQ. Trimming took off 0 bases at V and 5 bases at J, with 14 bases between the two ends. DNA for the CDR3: TGCGCCAGCAGCTTGGGCTCCAGGGTAGGAACCGGGGAGCTGTTTTTT. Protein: CASSLGSRVGTGELFF.

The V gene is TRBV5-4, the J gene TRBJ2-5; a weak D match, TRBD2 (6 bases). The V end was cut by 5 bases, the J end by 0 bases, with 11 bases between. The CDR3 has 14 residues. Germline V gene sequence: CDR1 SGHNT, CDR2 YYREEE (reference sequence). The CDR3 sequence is CASRPGLHQETQYF. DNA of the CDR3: TGTGCCAGCAGGCCGGGACTCCACCAAGAGACCCAGTACTTC.

DNA of the CDR3: TGTGCCAGCTCCCTGGGACAGGGGAGCTCCTACGAGCAGTACTTC. Its protein is CASSLGQGSSYEQYF. This chain connects TRBV18 to TRBJ2-7; 10 bases match TRBD1. The CDR3 runs to 15 residues. Germline V CDR1 and CDR2: KGHSH, LQKENI. The junction had 5 bases not matched to a gene; V was cut back by 6 bases and J by 0 bases. Drawing the rest from reference TRBV18 and TRBJ2-7, the complete variable domain is NAGVMQNPRHLVRRRGQEARLRCSPMKGHSHVYWYRQLPEEGLKFMVYLQKENIIDESGMPKERFSAEFPKEGPSILRIQQVVRGDSAAYFCASSLGQGSSYEQYFGPGTRLTVT.

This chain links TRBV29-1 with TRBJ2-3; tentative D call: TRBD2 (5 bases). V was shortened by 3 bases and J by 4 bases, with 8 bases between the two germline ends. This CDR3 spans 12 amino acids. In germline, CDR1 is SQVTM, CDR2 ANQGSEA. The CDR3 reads CSVEWGADTQYF. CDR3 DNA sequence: TGCAGCGTTGAGTGGGGAGCAGATACGCAGTATTTT.

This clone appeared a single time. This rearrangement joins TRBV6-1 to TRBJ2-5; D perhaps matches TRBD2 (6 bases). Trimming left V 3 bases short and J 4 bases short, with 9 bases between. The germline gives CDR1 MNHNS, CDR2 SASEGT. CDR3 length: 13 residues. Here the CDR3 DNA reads TGTGCCAGCAGTGATGGAGGGAGAGAGACCCAGTACTTC. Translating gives CASSDGGRETQYF.

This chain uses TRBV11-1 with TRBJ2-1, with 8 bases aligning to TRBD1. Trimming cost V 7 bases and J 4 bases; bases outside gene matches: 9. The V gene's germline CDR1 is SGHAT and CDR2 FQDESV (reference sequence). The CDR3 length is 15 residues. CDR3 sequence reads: CASTPGQASYNEQFF. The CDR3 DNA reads TGTGCCAGCACCCCGGGACAGGCGTCTTACAATGAGCAGTTCTTC.

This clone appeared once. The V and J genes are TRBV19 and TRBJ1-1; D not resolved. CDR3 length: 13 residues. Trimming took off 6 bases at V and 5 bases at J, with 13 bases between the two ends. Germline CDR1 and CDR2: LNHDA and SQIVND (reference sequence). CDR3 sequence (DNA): TGTGCCAGTAGCTACGGGGTAGGTACTGAAGCTTTCTTT. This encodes CASSYGVGTEAFF.